This T cell receptor (beta chain) was recorded in a study of Graves' ophthalmopathy and Graves' hyperthyroidism. CDR3 length equals 13 residues. In germline, CDR1 is MNHNS, CDR2 SASEGT. Amplified TCR beta CDR3 regions were obtained using RNA transcripts as template. First-round RT-PCR relied on HTBI primers, and a second-round multiplex PCR came next. TCRdb reprocessed the multiplex PCR reads with MiXCR, giving one entry per CDR3 protein. The table has under 400,000 distinct CDR3 sequences, 15% to 20% seen once. Comment on this clonotype: An end of the junction does not agree with germline; a read error may underlie this.

The sequence was collected from an adult man with Graves' ophthalmopathy. The material sequenced was peripheral blood. The rearrangement joins TRBV6-1 to TRBJ1-2, with D unresolved. The CDR3 loop reads CASSVGGNYGYIF. Here the CDR3 DNA reads TGTGCCAGCAGTGTGGGCGGAAACTATGGCTACATCTTC.